The rows below give T cell receptor beta chains drawn from one sample of a study of cytotoxic CD8 clonotypes in ibrutinib-treated CLL. Profiled with immunoSEQ multiplex PCR; TCRdb holds only in-frame clones, not every one. This table has around 140,000 clones, roughly 85% appearing once. The source material was PBMCs, sampled after 24 months of ibrutinib treatment. The source of these receptors is a human donor with chronic lymphocytic leukemia. The conserved cysteine and the conserved F or W are not part of the CDR3 here.

TRBV15	TRBJ2-1	ATSRVGDWGGNEQF
TRBV18	TRBJ2-1	ASFPGTRANEQF
TRBV28	TRBJ2-7	ASSDWDISYEQY
TRBV30	TRBJ2-7	ATNHRASSYEQY
TRBV6-4	TRBJ2-7	ASSERQGDEQY
TRBV5-1	TRBJ2-5	ASSRGGGEETQY
TRBV28	TRBJ2-1	ATSRGLAGVAEQF
TRBV18	TRBJ2-3	ASSTTASTDTQY
TRBV7-2	TRBJ2-2	ASSLYDTGELF
TRBV7-8	TRBJ1-1	ASSLRGAANTEAF
TRBV6-5	TRBJ2-1	ASSYRGTSYEQF
TRBV5-6	TRBJ2-2	ATTLWAENTGELF
TRBV11-2	TRBJ1-2	ASSRVDRVVAYT
TRBV10-3	TRBJ1-2	AIPGQGDRSGYT
TRBV7-2	TRBJ2-5	ASSSWTRKETQY
TRBV4-3	TRBJ1-1	ASSPGTAMNTEAF
TRBV9	TRBJ2-1	ASSPQTSGPYNEQF
TRBV7-2	TRBJ2-7	ASSLGQGAYEQY
TRBV2	TRBJ1-3	ASSRGQTDSGNTIY
TRBV29-1	TRBJ2-2	SVSPGSPTGELF
TRBV7-8	TRBJ1-1	ASSTRRNTEAF
TRBV5-4	TRBJ2-5	ASSPPTQEGTQY
TRBV28	TRBJ2-6	ASRSGTGTGGGGANVLT
TRBV7-2	TRBJ2-4	ASRPPSGSNAKNIQY
TRBV7-8	TRBJ2-3	ASKPSGVTDTQY
TRBV4-3	TRBJ1-4	ASSRKNRGTNEKLF
TRBV19	TRBJ1-1	ASRGGLWDGEAF
TRBV7-2	TRBJ2-1	ASSSTQNEQF
TRBV19	TRBJ1-1	ASSNTGGRTEAF
TRBV18	TRBJ2-1	ASSLRGAESSYNEQF
TRBV6-5	TRBJ1-3	ASSYGGGSSGNTIY
TRBV30	TRBJ2-2	AWSGRTSGSGTSGELF
TRBV5-5	TRBJ1-1	ASSPQGGNTEAF
TRBV7-3	TRBJ2-2	ASSLSGGELF
TRBV5-1	TRBJ2-1	ASSLEGRGNEQF
TRBV4-1	TRBJ2-6	ASSSGFRGANVLT
TRBV9	TRBJ2-1	ASSLRTSANEQF
TRBV7-3	TRBJ2-3	ASSLGLAGHGTDTQY
TRBV4-1	TRBJ2-7	ASSERDISYEQY
TRBV6-5	TRBJ2-5	ASSYRGGQETQY
TRBV18	TRBJ1-6	ASSPASSYNSPLH
TRBV11-2	TRBJ1-5	ASSFRAGHQPQH
TRBV18	TRBJ2-5	ASSPSRKETQY
TRBV9	TRBJ2-2	ASSPSPGGLPNTGELF
TRBV28	TRBJ1-2	ASSRIGTGGYGYT
TRBV29-1	TRBJ2-1	SVLAGGPNEQF
TRBV5-4	TRBJ2-3	ASSIGGGRIADTQY
TRBV15	TRBJ1-1	ATSRRSRNTEAF
TRBV10-3	TRBJ2-7	AISADWLEQY
TRBV4-2	TRBJ1-4	ASSQELRGPSSLNEKLF
TRBV7-2	TRBJ2-2	ASSSQSTGELF
TRBV9	TRBJ1-2	ASRYTGSYGYT
TRBV27	TRBJ2-3	ASSLEAGGPSDTQY
TRBV6-4	TRBJ1-1	ASRAGRNTEAF
TRBV14	TRBJ2-1	ASSPVAGGMRDEQF
TRBV19	TRBJ2-5	ASAGTGGETQY